The rows below give T cell receptor beta chains drawn from one sample of a study of blood T cell repertoires in COVID-19. Assay: immunoSEQ multiplex PCR; the TCRdb copy retains only in-frame clones and omits some. The data show approximately 130,000 clones, 86% seen once. Sequencing was performed on peripheral blood. The receptors were sampled from a woman aged 50 to 60 who had recovered from COVID-19. Each CDR3 is given with its conserved first and last residue.

V gene: TRBV7-9; J gene: TRBJ1-1; CDR3 length: 14; CDR3 protein: CASSFGTGWTEAFF
V gene: TRBV10-2; J gene: TRBJ2-7; CDR3 length: 17; CDR3 protein: CASSDVASGGGPYEQYF
V gene: TRBV5-5; J gene: TRBJ1-2; CDR3 length: 15; CDR3 protein: CASSNTGGGDYGYTF
V gene: TRBV7-9; J gene: TRBJ2-3; CDR3 length: 15; CDR3 protein: CASSIRDRGIFSQYF
V gene: TRBV7-2; J gene: TRBJ2-5; CDR3 length: 14; CDR3 protein: CASSQGGVQETQYF
V gene: TRBV21-1; J gene: TRBJ1-1; CDR3 length: 17; CDR3 protein: CASRNSPGQGEYTEAFF
V gene: TRBV4-1; J gene: TRBJ2-7; CDR3 length: 16; CDR3 protein: CASSPDFGQGRYEQYF
V gene: TRBV5-8; J gene: TRBJ1-4; CDR3 length: 18; CDR3 protein: CASSHVGGLGATNEKLFF
V gene: TRBV5-6; J gene: TRBJ2-1; CDR3 length: 14; CDR3 protein: CASSLEGQFNEQFF
V gene: TRBV6-6; J gene: TRBJ1-5; CDR3 length: 16; CDR3 protein: CASTGGTGGSNQPQHF
V gene: TRBV5-1; J gene: TRBJ2-7; CDR3 length: 14; CDR3 protein: CASSLRGAVYEQYF
V gene: TRBV2; J gene: TRBJ1-4; CDR3 length: 15; CDR3 protein: CASRSEGTNYEKLFF
V gene: TRBV5-1; J gene: TRBJ2-3; CDR3 length: 14; CDR3 protein: CASRKQGSTDTQYF
V gene: TRBV7-6; J gene: TRBJ1-1; CDR3 length: 16; CDR3 protein: CASSLGSPMTNTEAFF
V gene: TRBV5-4; J gene: TRBJ2-5; CDR3 length: 13; CDR3 protein: CATLGGSGETQYF
V gene: TRBV6-2/TRBV6-3; J gene: TRBJ2-7; CDR3 length: 14; CDR3 protein: CASSRTRGTYEQYF